This T cell receptor beta chain was profiled in a study of blood T cell repertoires in COVID-19. The study recruited people aged about 18 to 95 years across some 23 US areas. Each participant's cohort was designated according to participant-reported clinical history. Clones were sequenced by immunoSEQ multiplex PCR, and TCRdb holds only the in-frame ones, with some missing. The table includes about 190,000 clones, 76% detected once. Sequencing used PBMCs or T cells enriched from blood (not recorded which). This TCR came from a woman between 50 and 59 years old with acute COVID-19.

The CDR3 region is CASSFGEEEKLFF. The CDR3, as DNA: TGTGCCAGCAGTTTCGGAGAGGAGGAAAAACTGTTTTTT. The genes are TRBV28 and TRBJ1-4; D gene unclear. The CDR3 has 13 amino acids. V lost 3 bases to trimming and J lost 8 bases, with 10 bases between them. CDR1 and CDR2 (germline): MDHEN, SYDVKM.